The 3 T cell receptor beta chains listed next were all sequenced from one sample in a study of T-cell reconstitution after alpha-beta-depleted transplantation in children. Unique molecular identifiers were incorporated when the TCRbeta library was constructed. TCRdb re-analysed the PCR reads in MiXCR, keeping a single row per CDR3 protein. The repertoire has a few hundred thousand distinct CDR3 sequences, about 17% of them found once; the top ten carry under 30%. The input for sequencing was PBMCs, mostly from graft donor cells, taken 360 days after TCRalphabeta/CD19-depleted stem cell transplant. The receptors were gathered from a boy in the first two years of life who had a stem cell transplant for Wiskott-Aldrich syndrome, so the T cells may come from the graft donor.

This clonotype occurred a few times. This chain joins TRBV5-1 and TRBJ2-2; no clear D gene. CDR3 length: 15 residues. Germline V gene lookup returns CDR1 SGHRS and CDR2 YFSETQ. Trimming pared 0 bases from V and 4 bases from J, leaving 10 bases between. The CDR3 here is CASSLEAGGTGELFF. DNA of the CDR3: TGCGCCAGCAGCTTGGAGGCAGGCGGCACCGGGGAGCTGTTTTTT.

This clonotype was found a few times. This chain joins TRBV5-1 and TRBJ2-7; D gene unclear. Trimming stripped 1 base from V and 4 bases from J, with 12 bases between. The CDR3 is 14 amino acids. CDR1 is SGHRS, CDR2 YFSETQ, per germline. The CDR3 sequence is CASSLTLSTYEQYF. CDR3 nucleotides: TGCGCCAGCAGCTTGACGCTCAGCACTTACGAGCAGTACTTC.

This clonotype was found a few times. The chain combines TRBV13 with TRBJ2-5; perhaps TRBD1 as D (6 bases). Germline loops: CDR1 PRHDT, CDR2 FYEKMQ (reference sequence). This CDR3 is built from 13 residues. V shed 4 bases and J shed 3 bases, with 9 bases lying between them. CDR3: CASSSYREETQYF. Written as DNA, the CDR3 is TGTGCCAGCAGCTCATACAGGGAAGAGACCCAGTACTTC.